Shown below are 24 T cell receptor beta chains from a single sample sequenced in a study of shared clonotypes between healthy human individuals. CD8 cells regarded as naive lacked CD45RO, were positively chosen for CCR7, and omitted terminally differentiated effector memory CD45RA+ cells. Profiling relied on immunoSEQ multiplex PCR, and the TCRdb table lists in-frame clones only, not all of them. The data contain about 2,200,000 clones, about 93% of them singletons. The sample consisted of naive CD8+ T cells from PBMCs. The receptors here all came from a man younger than 35 in good health. Some clones in this sample may be carry-over from other donors' samples.

This clone has just one count. V usage is TRBV11-2 and J usage is TRBJ2-7; D not resolved. Trimming cost V 4 bases and J 1 base, with 5 bases left between them. CDR3 length: 12 amino acids. Germline CDR1 is SGHAT and CDR2 is FQNNGV. In DNA, the CDR3 is TGTGCCAGCAGCTCAATGTCCTACGAGCAGTACTTC. Its translation: CASSSMSYEQYF.

This chain joins TRBV16 and TRBJ2-7, with TRBD2 as a possible D gene (6 bases). The V end lost 4 bases, the J end lost 0 bases, and 22 bases lay between the germline ends. The CDR3 runs to 18 residues. Germline values: CDR1 KGHSY, CDR2 FQNENV. Here the CDR3 DNA reads TGTGCCAGCAGCCGCTCCTTTGTCGGGACTTCGAGCTCCTACGAGCAGTACTTC. It specifies CASSRSFVGTSSSYEQYF.

This clone was seen a single time. This CDR3 is CASRRTGLQETQYF. The CDR3 DNA is TGTGCCAGCAGACGCACAGGGTTACAAGAGACCCAGTACTTC. This rearrangement joins TRBV27 to TRBJ2-5; a weak D match, TRBD1 (6 bases). Germline V gene sequence: CDR1 MNHEY, CDR2 SMNVEV (reference sequence). V gave up 6 bases and J gave up 2 bases, with 13 bases separating them. The CDR3 has 14 amino acids.

V gene TRBV15 combines with J gene TRBJ2-1; TRBD2 agrees at 8 bases. V was pared by 0 bases and J by 8 bases, with 9 bases of the junction left unmatched. Germline V lookup: CDR1 LNHNV, CDR2 YYDKDF (reference sequence). CDR3 length equals 16 residues. CDR3 nucleotide sequence: TGTGCCACCAGCAGAGATCGGTCGGGAGGGCCGTATGAGCAGTTCTTC. Protein product: CATSRDRSGGPYEQFF.

This clone has only one observation. The rearrangement uses TRBV5-4 and TRBJ2-1; the D gene is possibly TRBD2 (5 bases). CDR1 and CDR2 (germline): SGHNT, YYREEE (reference sequence). V was clipped by 3 bases and J by 4 bases, with 17 bases between them. The CDR3 runs to 16 residues. Written as DNA, the CDR3 is TGTGCCAGCAGCTCACTCGGGGAGATCAAATACAATGAGCAGTTCTTC. Translation gives CASSSLGEIKYNEQFF.

The chain recombines TRBV19 with TRBJ2-7, with D tentatively TRBD2 (6 bases). The length of the CDR3 is 13 residues. Germline V gene lookup returns CDR1 LNHDA and CDR2 SQIVND (reference sequence). Trimming shortened V by 3 bases and J by 3 bases, and 9 bases separated the two germline ends. CDR3 loop: CASSMAGYYEQYF. The CDR3 DNA follows: TGTGCCAGTAGTATGGCGGGGTACTACGAGCAGTACTTC.

The chain recombines TRBV21-1 with TRBJ1-1. TRBV21-1 is termed a pseudogene. This CDR3 contains 14 residues. For the CDR3, the DNA is TGTGCCAGCAGCAACGGCCACATGAACACTGAAGCTTTCTTT. Its translation is CASSNGHMNTEAFF.

The chain joins TRBV11-2 to TRBJ1-1; TRBD1 matches at 10 bases. Germline CDR1 reads SGHAT; CDR2 reads FQNNGV. Trimming at V came to 5 bases and at J to 4 bases, leaving 4 bases not matched to a gene. This CDR3 comprises 14 residues. CDR3 region: CASSVGQGGTEAFF. The CDR3 DNA reads as TGTGCCAGCAGCGTCGGACAGGGGGGCACTGAAGCTTTCTTT.

This chain links TRBV2 with TRBJ2-7; TRBD1 might be the D (5 bases). Trimming removed 7 bases at V and 5 bases at J, with 18 bases between. The CDR3 has 14 amino acids. Per germline, CDR1 SNHLY and CDR2 FYNNEI. In DNA form, the CDR3 reads TGTGCCAGCATCCTCAGACAGTTGGCCGACGAGCAGTACTTC. Its translation: CASILRQLADEQYF. Full variable domain (remainder filled in from reference TRBV2 and TRBJ2-7): EPEVTQTPSHQVTQMGQEVILRCVPISNHLYFYWYRQILGQKVEFLVSFYNNEISEKSEIFDDQFSVERPDGSNFTLKIRSTKLEDSAMYFCASILRQLADEQYFGPGTRLTVT.

The rearrangement joins TRBV19 to TRBJ1-1, with D possibly being TRBD1 (6 bases). This CDR3 region has 15 residues. The V end lost 4 bases, the J end lost 2 bases, and 14 bases lay between the germline ends. CDR1 is LNHDA and CDR2 is SQIVND in the germline V gene (reference sequence). The CDR3 region has the DNA TGTGCCAGTAGTAACAGGGACGGCCTAAACACTGAAGCTTTCTTT. Protein: CASSNRDGLNTEAFF.

J is TRBJ2-1 and V is TRBV15; TRBD2 might be the D (5 bases). The V gene's germline CDR1 is LNHNV and CDR2 YYDKDF (reference sequence). V lost 1 base, J lost 4 bases, and 11 bases lay in between. The CDR3 length is 15 residues. In DNA form, the CDR3 reads TGTGCCACCAGCAGAGGGAAAACTAGGTACAATGAGCAGTTCTTC. The encoded protein is CATSRGKTRYNEQFF.

The chain couples TRBV9 to TRBJ1-1, with TRBD1 identical over 7 bases. This CDR3 region has 13 residues. Germline assignment: CDR1 SGDLS and CDR2 YYNGEE. With 3 bases clipped from V and 7 bases from J, the junction kept 6 bases outside the gene matches. This CDR3 is CASSGGGGSEAFF. The CDR3 DNA follows: TGTGCCAGCAGCGGAGGGGGCGGGAGTGAAGCTTTCTTT.

The rearrangement joins TRBV4-3 to TRBJ2-2; 7 bases are shared with TRBD1. CDR1 is LGHNA, CDR2 YSLEER, per germline. CDR3 length: 12 amino acids. J was trimmed by 8 bases and V by 4 bases; bases with no gene match: 1. The chain's CDR3 is CASSRDRGELFF. CDR3 nucleotide sequence: TGCGCCAGCAGCCGGGACAGAGGGGAGCTGTTTTTT.

The genes are TRBV27 and TRBJ2-7, with TRBD2 as a possible D gene (5 bases). Germline lookup yields CDR1 MNHEY and CDR2 SMNVEV (reference sequence). This CDR3 is built from 15 residues. V was pared by 6 bases and J by 2 bases, with 17 bases between. In DNA, the CDR3 is TGTGCCAGCAGACCTATTGAGGGCGGAACCTACGAGCAGTACTTC. Its protein is CASRPIEGGTYEQYF.

The chain uses TRBV5-6 and TRBJ2-1; D is possibly TRBD1 or TRBD2 (5 bases each). Trimming stripped 4 bases from V and 1 base from J, with 18 bases between. The CDR3 sequence is 17 residues long. Germline V CDR1 and CDR2: SGHDT, YYEEEE. The CDR3 here is CASSLGTLFTSYNEQFF. The CDR3, as DNA: TGTGCCAGCAGCCTTGGGACCCTTTTTACATCCTACAATGAGCAGTTCTTC.

In nucleotides, the CDR3 is TGTGCCAGCAGCTTGGTCGGCCCCGGCGAGCAGTTCTTC. Translating gives CASSLVGPGEQFF. The chain combines TRBV7-3 with TRBJ2-1; no clear D. The CDR3 length is 13 residues. The V end was cut by 3 bases, the J end by 10 bases, with 13 bases between. Germline CDR1 is SGHTA and CDR2 is FQGTGA.

This sequence joins TRBV28 and TRBJ2-1; 8 bases fit TRBD1. The V gene end was trimmed by 4 bases and the J gene end by 4 bases; junction bases not matched to a gene: 6. This CDR3 is built from 15 residues. Germline values: CDR1 MDHEN, CDR2 SYDVKM. In nucleotides, the CDR3 is TGTGCCAGCAGTTATCAGGGGGCACGTTACAATGAGCAGTTCTTC. It codes for CASSYQGARYNEQFF.

This chain joins TRBV11-2 and TRBJ2-7, with D perhaps matching TRBD1 or TRBD2 (5 bases each). The CDR3 is 15 amino acids. V shed 0 bases and J shed 3 bases, with 12 bases lying between them. CDR1 SGHAT and CDR2 FQNNGV come from the germline V gene. The CDR3: CASSLEGDGVYEQYF. DNA for the CDR3: TGTGCCAGCAGCTTAGAGGGGGACGGAGTCTACGAGCAGTACTTC.

The chain combines TRBV28 with TRBJ1-2; 7 positions agree with TRBD1. V gave up 6 bases and J gave up 5 bases; unmatched junction bases: 9. The CDR3 has 14 residues. CDR1 is MDHEN, CDR2 SYDVKM, per germline. The CDR3 bases are TGTGCCAGCAGGCCTCGGGACAGAACGTATGGCTACACCTTC. It specifies CASRPRDRTYGYTF.

V and J are TRBV7-9 and TRBJ2-7; 10 bases align to TRBD2. CDR3 size: 15 residues. The V and J ends lost 4 bases and 6 bases, in that order; junction bases with no gene match: 9. The V gene's germline CDR1 is SEHNR and CDR2 FQNEAQ (reference sequence). Written as DNA, the CDR3 is TGTGCCAGCAGCTCCAGCGGGAGGGCCGCTGGCGAGCAGTACTTC. Protein sequence: CASSSSGRAAGEQYF.

This rearrangement joins TRBV7-7 to TRBJ2-1; D gene unclear. The CDR3 consists of 13 residues. Germline V gives CDR1 SSHAT, CDR2 FNYEAQ (reference sequence). Trimming stripped 5 bases from V and 5 bases from J, with 10 bases between. For the CDR3, the DNA is TGTGCCAGCAGCCCGGTGGTCAACAATGAGCAGTTCTTC. Amino acids: CASSPVVNNEQFF.

The CDR3 bases are TGTGCCAGCAACATGGGGGGGGGCAACACTGAAGCTTTCTTT. Its protein product is CASNMGGGNTEAFF. The V and J genes are TRBV6-5 and TRBJ1-1; weak D call: TRBD1 (6 bases). This CDR3 contains 14 residues. From germline, CDR1 is MNHEY and CDR2 SVGAGI. Trimming stripped 7 bases from V and 2 bases from J, with 14 bases between.

The genes are TRBV11-2 and TRBJ2-7; perhaps TRBD2 as D (6 bases). This CDR3 is 16 amino acids long. From germline, CDR1 is SGHAT and CDR2 FQNNGV. V was pared by 0 bases and J by 4 bases, with 16 bases between. The CDR3 here is CASSLEAGRVSYEQYF. DNA of the CDR3: TGTGCCAGCAGCTTAGAAGCGGGCAGGGTATCATACGAGCAGTACTTC.

A note on this clone: An end of the junction differs from the germline gene, which may be a read error. J is TRBJ2-7 and V is TRBV14, with a tentative D call TRBD1 (6 bases). The CDR3 totals 12 residues. From germline, CDR1 is SGHDN and CDR2 FVKESK. The CDR3 region is CASSQDFEDSHF. As DNA, the CDR3 is TGTGCCAGCAGCCAAGATTTTGAGGACAGTCACTTC.